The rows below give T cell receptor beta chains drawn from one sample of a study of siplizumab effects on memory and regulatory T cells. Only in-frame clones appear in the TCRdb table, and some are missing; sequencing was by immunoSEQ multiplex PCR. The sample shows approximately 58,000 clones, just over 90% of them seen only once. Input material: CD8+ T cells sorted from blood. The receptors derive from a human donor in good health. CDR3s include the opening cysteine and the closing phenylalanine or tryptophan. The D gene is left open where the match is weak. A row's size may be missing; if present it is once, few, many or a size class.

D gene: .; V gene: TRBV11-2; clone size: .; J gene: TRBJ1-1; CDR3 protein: CASSPDSRVNTEAFF; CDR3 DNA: TGTGCCAGCAGCCCCGACAGTAGGGTGAACACTGAAGCTTTCTTT
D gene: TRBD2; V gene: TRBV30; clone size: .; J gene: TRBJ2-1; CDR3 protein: CAWSTSGNSYNEQFF; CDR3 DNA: TGTGCCTGGAGTACTAGCGGGAACTCCTACAATGAGCAGTTCTTC
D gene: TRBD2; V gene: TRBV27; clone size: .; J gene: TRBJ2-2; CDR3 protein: CASSNLAGANTGELFF; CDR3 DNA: TGTGCCAGCAGTAATCTAGCGGGGGCGAACACCGGGGAGCTGTTTTTT
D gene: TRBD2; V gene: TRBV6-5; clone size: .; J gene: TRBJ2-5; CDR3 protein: CASSYSAGEGETQYF; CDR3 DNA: TGTGCCAGCAGTTACTCCGCGGGAGAGGGAGAGACCCAGTACTTC
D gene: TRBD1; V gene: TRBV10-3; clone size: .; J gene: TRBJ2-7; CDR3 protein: CAISDGDRSYEQYF; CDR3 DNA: TGTGCCATCAGTGACGGGGACAGGAGCTACGAGCAGTACTTC
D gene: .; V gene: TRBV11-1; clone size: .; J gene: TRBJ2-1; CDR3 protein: CASTTTGRSSYNEQFF; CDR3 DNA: TGTGCCAGCACCACCACCGGCCGGTCATCCTACAATGAGCAGTTCTTC
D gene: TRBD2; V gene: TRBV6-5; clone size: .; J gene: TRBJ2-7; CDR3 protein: CASSYGGGFEQYF; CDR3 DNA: TGTGCCAGCAGTTACGGGGGGGGATTCGAGCAGTACTTC
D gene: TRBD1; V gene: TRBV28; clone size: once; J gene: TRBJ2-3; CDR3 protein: CASRPFTGLGQDSTDTQYF; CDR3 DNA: TGTGCCAGCAGACCTTTTACGGGGTTAGGACAGGACAGCACAGATACGCAGTATTTT
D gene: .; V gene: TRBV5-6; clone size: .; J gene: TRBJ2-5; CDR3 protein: CASSLASGWWGETQYF; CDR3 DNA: TGTGCCAGCAGCTTGGCCTCCGGCTGGTGGGGGGAGACCCAGTACTTC
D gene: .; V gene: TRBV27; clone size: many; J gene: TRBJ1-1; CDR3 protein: CASTPTGSPEAFF; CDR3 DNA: TGTGCCAGCACCCCTACAGGGTCCCCTGAAGCTTTCTTT
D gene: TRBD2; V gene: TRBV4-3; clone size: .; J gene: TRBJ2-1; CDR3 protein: CASSQAERGSYNEQFF; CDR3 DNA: TGCGCCAGCAGCCAAGCGGAGCGGGGTTCCTACAATGAGCAGTTCTTC
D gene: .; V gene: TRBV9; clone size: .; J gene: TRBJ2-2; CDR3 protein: CASEHNTGELFF; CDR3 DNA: TGTGCCAGCGAACATAACACCGGGGAGCTGTTTTTT
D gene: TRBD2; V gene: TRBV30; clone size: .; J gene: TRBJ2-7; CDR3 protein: CAWSVLPRLAGDSYEQYF; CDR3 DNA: TGTGCCTGGAGTGTACTCCCCAGACTAGCGGGAGACTCCTACGAGCAGTACTTC
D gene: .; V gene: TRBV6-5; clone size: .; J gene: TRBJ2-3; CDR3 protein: CASRSSRPDTQYF; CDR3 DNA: TGTGCCAGCAGGTCTTCACGGCCAGATACGCAGTATTTT
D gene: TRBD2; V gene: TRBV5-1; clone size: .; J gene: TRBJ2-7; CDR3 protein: CASSDGGERTYEQYF; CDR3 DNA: TGCGCCAGCAGCGATGGGGGGGAGAGGACCTACGAGCAGTACTTC
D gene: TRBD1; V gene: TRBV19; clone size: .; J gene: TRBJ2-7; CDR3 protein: CASSMYYLDRGLEQYF; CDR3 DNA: TGTGCCAGTAGTATGTATTATCTGGACAGGGGATTGGAGCAGTACTTC
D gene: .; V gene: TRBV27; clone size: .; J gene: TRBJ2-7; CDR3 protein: CASSLVRNYEQYF; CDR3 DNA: TGTGCCAGCAGTTTAGTCCGAAACTACGAGCAGTACTTC
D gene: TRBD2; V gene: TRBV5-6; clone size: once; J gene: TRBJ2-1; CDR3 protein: CASSSLAVYNEQFF; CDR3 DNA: TGTGCCAGCAGCTCTCTAGCGGTATACAATGAGCAGTTCTTC
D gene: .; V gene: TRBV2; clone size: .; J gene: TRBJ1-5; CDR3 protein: CASRRGVQPQHF; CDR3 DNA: TGTGCCAGCAGGCGGGGGGTTCAGCCCCAGCATTTT
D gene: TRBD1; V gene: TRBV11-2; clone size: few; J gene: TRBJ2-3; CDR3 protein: CASSLVTGDTDTQYF; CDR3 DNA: TGTGCCAGCAGCTTAGTAACAGGGGACACAGATACGCAGTATTTT
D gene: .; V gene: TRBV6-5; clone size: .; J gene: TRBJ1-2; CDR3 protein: CASSLGVNYGYTF; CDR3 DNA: TGTGCCAGCAGCTTAGGGGTAAACTATGGCTACACCTTC
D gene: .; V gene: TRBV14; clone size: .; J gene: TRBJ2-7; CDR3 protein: CASSLAQGPRNPYEQYF; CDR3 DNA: TGTGCCAGCAGCCTGGCTCAGGGACCTAGAAACCCCTACGAGCAGTACTTC
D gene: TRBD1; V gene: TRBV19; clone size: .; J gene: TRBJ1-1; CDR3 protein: CASRTTRDRTNTEAFF; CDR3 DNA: TGTGCCAGTAGGACAACCCGGGACAGGACGAACACTGAAGCTTTCTTT
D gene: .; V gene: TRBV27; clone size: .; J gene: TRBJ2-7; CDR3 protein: CASSLFGTSPHEQYF; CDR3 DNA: TGTGCCAGCAGTTTATTCGGGACTTCTCCTCACGAGCAGTACTTC
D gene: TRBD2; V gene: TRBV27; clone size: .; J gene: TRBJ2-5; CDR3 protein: CASSLGLAGGETQYF; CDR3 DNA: TGTGCCAGCAGTTTAGGACTAGCGGGAGGGGAGACCCAGTACTTC
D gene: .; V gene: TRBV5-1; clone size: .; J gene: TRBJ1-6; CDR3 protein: CASSLISNSPLHF; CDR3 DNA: TGCGCCAGCAGCTTGATATCGAATTCACCCCTCCACTTT
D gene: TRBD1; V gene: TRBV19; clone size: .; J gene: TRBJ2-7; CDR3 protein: CASSPTAGTAVEQYF; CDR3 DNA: TGTGCCAGTAGCCCAACTGCCGGGACAGCCGTGGAGCAGTACTTC
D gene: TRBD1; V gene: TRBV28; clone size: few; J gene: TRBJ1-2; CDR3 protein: CASRWTGDGYTF; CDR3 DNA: TGTGCCAGCAGGTGGACAGGAGATGGCTACACCTTC
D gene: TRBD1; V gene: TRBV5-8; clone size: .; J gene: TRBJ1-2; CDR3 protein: CASSGQGGYGYTF; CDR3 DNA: TGTGCCAGCAGCGGACAGGGCGGCTATGGCTACACCTTC
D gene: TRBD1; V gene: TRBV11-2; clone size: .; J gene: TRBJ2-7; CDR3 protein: CASSLGQVNSYEQYF; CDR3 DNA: TGTGCCAGCAGCTTGGGACAGGTAAACTCCTACGAGCAGTACTTC
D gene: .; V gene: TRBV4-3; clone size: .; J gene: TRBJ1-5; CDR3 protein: CASSPSRGGGQPQHF; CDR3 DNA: TGCGCCAGCAGCCCTTCCCGGGGGGGAGGACAGCCCCAGCATTTT
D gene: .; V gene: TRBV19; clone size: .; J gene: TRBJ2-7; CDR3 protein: CASSIGDGGEQYF; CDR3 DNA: TGTGCCAGTAGTATAGGTGATGGAGGGGAGCAGTACTTC
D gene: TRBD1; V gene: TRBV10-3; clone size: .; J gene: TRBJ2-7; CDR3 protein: CAISIDRVDEQYF; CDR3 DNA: TGTGCCATCAGTATAGACAGGGTGGACGAGCAGTACTTC
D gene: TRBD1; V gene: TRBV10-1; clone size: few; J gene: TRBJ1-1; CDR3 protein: CASSEDRGDTEAFF; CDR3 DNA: TGCGCCAGCAGTGAAGACAGGGGGGATACTGAAGCTTTCTTT
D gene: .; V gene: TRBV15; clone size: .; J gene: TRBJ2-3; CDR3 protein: CATSREHFGDWGLGDTQYF; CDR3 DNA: TGTGCCACCAGCAGAGAACATTTCGGGGACTGGGGATTGGGAGATACGCAGTATTTT
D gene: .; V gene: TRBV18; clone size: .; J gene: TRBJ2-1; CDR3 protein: CASSPVGGLRGGEQFF; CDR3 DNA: TGTGCCAGCTCACCAGTCGGCGGCCTCAGGGGGGGTGAGCAGTTCTTC
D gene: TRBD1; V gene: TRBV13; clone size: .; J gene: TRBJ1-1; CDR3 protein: CASSLNRGGTEAFF; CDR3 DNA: TGTGCCAGCAGCCTAAACAGGGGAGGGACTGAAGCTTTCTTT
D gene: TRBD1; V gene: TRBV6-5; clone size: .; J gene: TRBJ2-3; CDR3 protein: CASSSDRGPTDTQYF; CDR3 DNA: TGTGCCAGCAGTTCCGACAGGGGGCCAACAGATACGCAGTATTTT
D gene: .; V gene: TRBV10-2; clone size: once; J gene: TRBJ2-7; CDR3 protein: CATRRGAYEQYF; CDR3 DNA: TGCGCCACCCGGAGGGGGGCGTACGAGCAGTACTTC
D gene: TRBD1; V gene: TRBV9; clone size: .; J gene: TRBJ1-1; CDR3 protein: CASSVSTGGPEAFF; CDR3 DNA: TGTGCCAGCAGCGTTTCGACAGGGGGCCCTGAAGCTTTCTTT
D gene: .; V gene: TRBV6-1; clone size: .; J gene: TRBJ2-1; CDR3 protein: CASSEAGVNEQFF; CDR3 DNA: TGTGCCAGCAGTGAAGCGGGGGTCAATGAGCAGTTCTTC